This T cell receptor beta chain was identified during a study of blood T cell repertoires in COVID-19. The length of the CDR3 is 16 residues. Per the germline V gene, CDR1 is SGHRS and CDR2 is YFSETQ. V trimming: 5 bases; J trimming: 0 bases; junction bases outside the gene matches: 7. The authors' processing: Amplification from reference gene primers served as the basis for estimated nucleated cell counts. The table came from immunoSEQ multiplex PCR; TCRdb's copy has only in-frame clones and leaves some out. D and trimming were read from the DNA, whereas the V and J calls and clone size are those reported in that table. The sample carries more than 200,000 clones, under 90% recorded once. Which cohort a participant joined came from the clinical history participants gave.

The rearrangement uses TRBV5-1 and TRBJ2-1, with 8 bases matching TRBD2. What was sequenced was PBMCs or T cells enriched from blood (not recorded which). The sequence was obtained from a woman aged 30 to 39 with acute COVID-19. The CDR3 DNA is TGCGCCAGCAGTGACGGGGGGGCCGGCTCCTACAATGAGCAGTTCTTC. It encodes CASSDGGAGSYNEQFF.